This paragraph covers one T cell receptor (beta chain) sequence. Its antigen is as yet unknown. The sample originates from a study of graft-versus-host responses after intestinal transplantation. Study-level background: Recipients had multivisceral, liver-intestinal, or isolated intestinal transplants. The study gave all recipients anti-thymocyte globulin induction, then tacrolimus and steroids for approximately 3 years. Study-wide findings and caveats: Allografts carried high graft-versus-host to host-versus-graft clonal ratios in patients having graft-donor T cell macrochimerism. Detection of GvH clones occurred in recipient marrow, and some had their first appearance in ileum or blood.

Method: immunoSEQ multiplex PCR; TCRdb's copy keeps in-frame clones and lacks some. The sample has tens of thousands of clones, roughly nine tenths seen once. V dropped 4 bases and J dropped 3 bases, with 18 bases sitting between them. This CDR3 spans 17 amino acids. Germline V CDR1 and CDR2: MGHRA, YSYEKL. The gene calls are TRBV4-1 and TRBJ1-4; D remains unclear. Sequencing used PBMCs, obtained roughly 64 days after intestinal transplantation. This sequence originates from a human patient who received an intestinal transplant, so some T cells may come from the graft donor. The CDR3: CASSLYAGAGPNEKLFF. The DNA for the CDR3 is TGCGCCAGCAGCCTATATGCAGGTGCGGGCCCTAATGAAAAACTGTTTTTT.